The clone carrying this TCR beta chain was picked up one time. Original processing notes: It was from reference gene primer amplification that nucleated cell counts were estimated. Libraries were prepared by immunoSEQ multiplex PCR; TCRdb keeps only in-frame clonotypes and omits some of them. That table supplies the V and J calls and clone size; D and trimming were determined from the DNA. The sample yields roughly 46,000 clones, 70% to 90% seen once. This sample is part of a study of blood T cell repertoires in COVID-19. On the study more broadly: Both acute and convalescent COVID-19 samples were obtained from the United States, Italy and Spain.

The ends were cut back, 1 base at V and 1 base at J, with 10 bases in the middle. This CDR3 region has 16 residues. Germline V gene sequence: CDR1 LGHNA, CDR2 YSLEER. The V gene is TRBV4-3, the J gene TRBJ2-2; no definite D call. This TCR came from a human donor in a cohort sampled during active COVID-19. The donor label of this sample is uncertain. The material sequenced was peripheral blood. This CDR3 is CASSQVMRENTGELFF. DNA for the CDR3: TGCGCCAGCAGCCAAGTGATGAGAGAGAACACCGGGGAGCTGTTTTTT.